Described below is a single T cell receptor beta chain sequence and its context. What it binds is not known. V shed 6 bases and J 2 bases; nucleotides not matched to a gene: 14. Germline V lookup: CDR1 MGHDK, CDR2 SYGVNS. The CDR3 extends over 17 amino acids. TCRdb re-derived calls from the RT-PCR reads in MiXCR, one entry per CDR3 protein. The sample holds about 580,000 distinct CDR3 sequences, approximately 15% seen once. The sample is drawn from a study of response to subunit inactivated influenza vaccine. Study-wide results and caveats: Seasonal influenza vaccination, on each occasion, was suggested by the authors to recruit few new T cells.

The clonotype was recovered from a man between 45 and 60 years old who received an inactivated influenza vaccine. The chain is built from TRBV25-1 and TRBJ2-3; TRBD2 aligns across 7 bases. The sample consisted of PBMCs from blood, taken approximately 13 days after vaccination. The CDR3 reads CASSEGLAATSTDTQYF. The CDR3 coding sequence is TGTGCCAGCAGCGAAGGGCTAGCGGCTACTTCCACAGATACGCAGTATTTT. The variable domain in full, with the rest retrieved from reference TRBV25-1 and TRBJ2-3, is EADIYQTPRYLVIGTGKKITLECSQTMGHDKMYWYQQDPGMELHLIHYSYGVNSTEKGDLSSESTVSRIRTEHFPLTLESARPSHTSQYLCASSEGLAATSTDTQYFGPGTRLTVL.